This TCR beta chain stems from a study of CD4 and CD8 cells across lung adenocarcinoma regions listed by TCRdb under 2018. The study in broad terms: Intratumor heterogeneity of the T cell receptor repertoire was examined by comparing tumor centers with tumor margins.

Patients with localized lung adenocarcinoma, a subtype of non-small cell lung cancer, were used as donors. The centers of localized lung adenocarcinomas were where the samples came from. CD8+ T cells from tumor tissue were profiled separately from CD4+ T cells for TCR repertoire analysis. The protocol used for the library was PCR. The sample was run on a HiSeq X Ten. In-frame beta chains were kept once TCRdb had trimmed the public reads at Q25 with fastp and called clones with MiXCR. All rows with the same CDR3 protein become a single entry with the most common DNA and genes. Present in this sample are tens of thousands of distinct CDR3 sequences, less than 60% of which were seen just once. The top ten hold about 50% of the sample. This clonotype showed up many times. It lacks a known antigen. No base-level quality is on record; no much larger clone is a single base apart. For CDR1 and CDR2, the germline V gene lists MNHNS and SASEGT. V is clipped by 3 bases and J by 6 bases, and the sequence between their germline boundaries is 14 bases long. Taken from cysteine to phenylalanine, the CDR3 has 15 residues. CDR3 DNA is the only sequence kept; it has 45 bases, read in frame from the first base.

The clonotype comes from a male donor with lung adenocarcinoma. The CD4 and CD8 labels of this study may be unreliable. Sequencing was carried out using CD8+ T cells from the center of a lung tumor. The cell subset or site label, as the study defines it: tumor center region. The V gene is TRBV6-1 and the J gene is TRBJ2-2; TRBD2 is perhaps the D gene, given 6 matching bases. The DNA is TGTGCCAGCAGTGACCGACGCGGGGCCCCCGGGGAGCTGTTTTTT. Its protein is CASSDRRGAPGELFF.